This T cell receptor beta chain derives from a study of T cells after posttransplantation cyclophosphamide. Findings and limits, study-wide: TRB clonality was highly associated with recipient CMV seropositivity and reactivation. Later blood repertoires were often dominated by clones from the donor CD8+ memory compartment.

This related bone marrow graft donor gave peripheral blood on the day of marrow donation. Produced via immunoSEQ multiplex PCR; TCRdb's table is partial and in-frame only. The sample carries some 27,000 clones, approximately 90% recorded once. Comments on this clone: The antigen is not known.

Losses at the gene ends were 4 bases for V and 5 bases for J; bases not matched to a gene: 2. The CDR3 consists of 14 residues. The germline V gene encodes CDR1 MRHNA and CDR2 SNTAGT. The origin of this receptor is a man aged 50-59 years. The V and J genes are TRBV6-4 and TRBJ2-1; 10 bases fit TRBD2. The sample consisted of PBMCs. CDR3 in DNA: TGTGCCAGCAGTGCAGCGGGGGGGAACAATGAGCAGTTCTTC. Translation gives CASSAAGGNNEQFF.